Following are 18 T cell receptor beta chains from one sample sequenced in a study of spatial heterogeneity in lung cancer. Time point meaning: sample taken at primary tumor resection. TCRdb reanalysed the 5' RACE reads using MiXCR and keeps one entry per CDR3 protein. The sample lists tens of thousands of distinct CDR3 sequences, less than 15% seen once, with 35% to 50% in the top ten. Specimen: PBMCs, collected at surgery. These receptors were collected from a male donor with early-stage non-small cell lung cancer.

This clonotype came up many times. The V and J genes are TRBV11-1 and TRBJ2-5, with 10 bases lining up with TRBD1. CDR3 length: 16 amino acids. Germline trimming cut 5 bases from V and 4 bases from J; bases unmatched to any gene: 10. Germline CDR1 and CDR2: SGHAT and FQDESV (reference sequence). The CDR3 DNA sequence: TGTGCCAGCAGCCCACGACAGGGGGCTTTCGGAGAGACCCAGTACTTC. Its translation is CASSPRQGAFGETQYF.

There are a few counts of this clonotype. The chain recombines TRBV5-1 with TRBJ1-1, with a tentative D call TRBD1 (6 bases). This CDR3 is 15 amino acids long. Trimming removed 4 bases from V and 0 bases from J, with 13 bases in between. The germline V gene encodes CDR1 SGHRS and CDR2 YFSETQ. CDR3 nucleotides: TGCGCCAGCAGCCCGTGGACAGAGATGAACACTGAAGCTTTCTTT. Protein: CASSPWTEMNTEAFF.

This clonotype appeared a few times. J is TRBJ2-5 and V is TRBV7-9; TRBD2 matches at 8 bases. The V gene's germline CDR1 is SEHNR and CDR2 FQNEAQ (reference sequence). V trimming: 6 bases; J trimming: 1 base; junction bases outside the gene matches: 10. The CDR3 runs 16 residues. The CDR3 region has the DNA TGTGCCAGCAGTCCCGCCAGCGGGGGTTTCCAAGAGACCCAGTACTTC. Its translation: CASSPASGGFQETQYF.

The V and J genes are TRBV6-6 and TRBJ1-4; TRBD1 aligns across 8 bases. J lost 0 bases, V lost 0 bases, and 3 bases had no gene match. This CDR3 spans 17 amino acids. Looked up from germline, CDR1 is MNHNY and CDR2 is SVGAGI (reference sequence). This CDR3 is CASSYSGQGATNEKLFF. CDR3 bases: TGTGCCAGCAGTTACTCCGGACAGGGTGCAACTAATGAAAAACTGTTTTTT.

The table lists this clonotype with a few counts. The genes are TRBV28 and TRBJ2-3; 10 nucleotides agree with TRBD2. This CDR3 comprises 18 residues. Germline V gene data show CDR1 as MDHEN and CDR2 as SYDVKM. The V and J ends lost 2 bases and 0 bases, in that order; junction bases with no gene match: 8. Written as DNA, the CDR3 is TGTGCCAGCAGTTTAGGTAGCGGGGGGCTACATAGCACAGATACGCAGTATTTT. As protein: CASSLGSGGLHSTDTQYF.

This clonotype came up many times. V is TRBV4-1 and J is TRBJ2-5; D is possibly TRBD2 (6 bases). The germline gives CDR1 MGHRA, CDR2 YSYEKL. Deletions cut 1 base from V and 5 bases from J, with 11 bases between. CDR3 length: 14 amino acids. The CDR3 DNA is TGCGCCAGCAGCCAAGCTTCGGGGGTGGAGACCCAGTACTTC. Amino acid sequence: CASSQASGVETQYF.

The chain recombines TRBV28 with TRBJ2-7; 8 bases are a match to TRBD2. V gave up 2 bases and J gave up 6 bases; unmatched junction bases: 6. The CDR3 has 14 amino acids. Looked up from germline, CDR1 is MDHEN and CDR2 is SYDVKM. The DNA of the CDR3 is TGTGCCAGCAGTTTAACGGGAGGGACGGGCGAGCAGTACTTC. Translating it yields CASSLTGGTGEQYF.

V and J are TRBV7-9 and TRBJ2-3; D possibly corresponds to TRBD2 (6 bases). The CDR3 length is 18 residues. Germline CDR1 SEHNR, CDR2 FQNEAQ (reference sequence). V was pared by 4 bases and J by 2 bases, with 22 bases between. The CDR3 is CASSYRPRPGLITDTQYF. In DNA form, the CDR3 reads TGTGCCAGCAGCTACCGACCCCGGCCGGGACTCATCACAGATACGCAGTATTTT.

This clonotype is termed medium-sized. The chain joins TRBV28 to TRBJ2-3; TRBD1 or TRBD2 may be the D gene (5 bases each). This CDR3 is 14 amino acids long. Per germline, CDR1 MDHEN and CDR2 SYDVKM. V was pared by 5 bases and J by 2 bases, with 11 bases between. The CDR3 DNA reads as TGTGCCAGCAGTCCCCGGGGCCCCACAGATACGCAGTATTTT. Amino acid sequence: CASSPRGPTDTQYF. The full variable domain, in which reference TRBV28 and TRBJ2-3 provide the parts outside the CDR3, is DVKVTQSSRYLVKRTGEKVFLECVQDMDHENMFWYRQDPGLGLRLIYFSYDVKMKEKGDIPEGYSVSREKKERFSLILESASTNQTSMYLCASSPRGPTDTQYFGPGTRLTVL.

The sample holds many counts of this clonotype. This rearrangement joins TRBV6-1 to TRBJ1-5; D might be TRBD1 (5 bases). Germline V gene lookup returns CDR1 MNHNS and CDR2 SASEGT. This CDR3 has 15 amino acids. Trimming stripped 4 bases from V and 4 bases from J, with 14 bases between. DNA of the CDR3: TGTGCCAGCAGTGGCTCCGGGACGGGGAATCAGCCCCAGCATTTT. Amino acid sequence: CASSGSGTGNQPQHF.

This clonotype was picked up a small number of times. The rearrangement uses TRBV6-6 and TRBJ2-3; D gene unclear. The CDR3 runs to 13 residues. Germline V gene sequence: CDR1 MNHNY, CDR2 SVGAGI (reference sequence). The V end was cut by 5 bases, the J end by 2 bases, with 8 bases between. The CDR3 coding sequence is TGTGCCAGCAGTAGAGACCCCACAGATACGCAGTATTTT. Its translation: CASSRDPTDTQYF.

This clonotype was found many times. The genes are TRBV7-2 and TRBJ2-1; 8 bases line up with TRBD2. The V gene end was trimmed by 6 bases and the J gene end by 2 bases; junction bases not matched to a gene: 9. This CDR3 region has 16 residues. The V gene's germline CDR1 is SGHTA and CDR2 FQGNSA. In DNA form, the CDR3 reads TGTGCCAGCAGTTCGACTAGCGCTTCCCCCTACAATGAGCAGTTCTTC. Amino acids: CASSSTSASPYNEQFF.

This clonotype was picked up many times. The chain recombines TRBV24-1 with TRBJ2-5; perhaps TRBD2 as D (7 bases). Germline V lookup: CDR1 KGHDR, CDR2 SFDVKD. The CDR3 contains 13 residues. V was cut by 7 bases and J by 4 bases, with 12 bases left in between. This chain's CDR3 is CATRGGAGETQYF. For the CDR3, the DNA is TGTGCCACCAGGGGGGGGGCCGGAGAGACCCAGTACTTC.

This clonotype was found many times. The V and J genes are TRBV10-3 and TRBJ2-7; possible D gene TRBD2, 7 bases. CDR1 ENHRY and CDR2 SYGVKD come from the germline V gene. The CDR3 is 17 amino acids. V lost 2 bases and J 3 bases, leaving 20 bases between the germline ends. CDR3 protein: CAISEPEGGNVGYEQYF. CDR3 nucleotides: TGTGCCATCAGTGAGCCGGAGGGGGGGAATGTAGGCTACGAGCAGTACTTC.

The rearrangement links TRBV9 to TRBJ2-3; tentatively, D is TRBD2 (6 bases). V lost 2 bases, J lost 5 bases, and 15 bases lay in between. CDR1 and CDR2 (germline): SGDLS, YYNGEE. The CDR3 spans 15 residues. The CDR3: CASSVGRAGLDTQYF. The CDR3 nucleotides are TGTGCCAGCAGCGTGGGGAGAGCGGGTTTAGATACGCAGTATTTT.

V usage is TRBV10-3 and J usage is TRBJ2-7; D gene ambiguous. The V and J ends lost 7 bases and 2 bases respectively, with 12 bases between them. Germline V lookup: CDR1 ENHRY, CDR2 SYGVKD. The CDR3 is made up of 13 amino acids. CDR3 nucleotides: TGTGCCATCATGGAAGGCCGCACCTACGAGCAGTACTTC. Translated: CAIMEGRTYEQYF.

V and J are TRBV7-2 and TRBJ1-5, with a possible D match to TRBD1 (5 bases). The CDR3 is 18 amino acids. V was trimmed by 1 base and J by 1 base, leaving 17 bases between them. Germline V CDR1 and CDR2: SGHTA, FQGNSA. The CDR3 loop is CASSLDPYVTESNQPQHF. The DNA of the CDR3 is TGTGCCAGCAGCTTAGACCCCTACGTGACAGAAAGCAATCAGCCCCAGCATTTT. The entire variable domain, with the rest obtained from reference TRBV7-2 and TRBJ1-5, is as follows: GAGVSQSPSNKVTEKGKDVELRCDPISGHTALYWYRQSLGQGLEFLIYFQGNSAPDKSGLPSDRFSAERTGGSVSTLTIQRTQQEDSAVYLCASSLDPYVTESNQPQHFGDGTRLSIL.

The J gene is TRBJ1-4, the V gene TRBV29-1; the D is unclear. Per germline, CDR1 SQVTM and CDR2 ANQGSEA. V lost 5 bases, J lost 4 bases, and 11 bases lay in between. This CDR3 contains 13 residues. The CDR3, as DNA: TGCAGCGTTTGGAAGGGAGTTAATGAAAAACTGTTTTTT. It codes for CSVWKGVNEKLFF.